This T cell receptor (beta chain) was retrieved from a study of early T cells in non-severe SARS-CoV-2 infection. Study-wide context: Sequencing of bulk RNA from unsorted whole blood was done, without chain pairing.

Study observations and caveats: Lookups in VDJdb leaned toward anti-spike CD8 responses and missed private and CD4 specificities.

Many counts were recorded for this clonotype. Its antigen is unidentified. Attached unique molecular identifiers marked individual cDNA molecules. TCRdb analysed the 5' RACE reads with MiXCR anew, one entry per CDR3 protein. Of about 27,000 distinct CDR3 sequences listed, 2.9% are singletons. The germline CDR1 and CDR2 sequences are SNHLY and FYNNEI. Trimming cost V 8 bases and J 6 bases, with 11 bases left between them. The CDR3 is made up of 12 amino acids. The receptor was isolated from an adult who was a healthcare worker with PCR-confirmed SARS-CoV-2 infection or an uninfected control (not recorded which). The chain combines TRBV2 with TRBJ1-3; D call uncertain. Sequenced sample: whole blood. CDR3 nucleotide sequence: TGTGCCAGCTTAACAGAATTAAACACCATATATTTT. Residues: CASLTELNTIYF.